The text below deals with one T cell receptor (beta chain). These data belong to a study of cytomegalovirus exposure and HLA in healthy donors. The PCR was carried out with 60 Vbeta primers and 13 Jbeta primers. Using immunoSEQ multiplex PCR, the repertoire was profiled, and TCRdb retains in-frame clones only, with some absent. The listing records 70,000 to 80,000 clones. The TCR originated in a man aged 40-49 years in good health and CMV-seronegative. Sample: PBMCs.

The CDR3 is CSVERREGAYGYTF. DNA for the CDR3: TGCAGCGTTGAGAGGCGAGAGGGGGCCTATGGCTACACCTTC. This chain connects TRBV29-1 to TRBJ1-2, with 7 bases fitting TRBD1. After removal of 3 bases from V and 4 bases from J, the junction contained 8 bases not matched to a gene. The CDR3 consists of 14 residues. CDR1 SQVTM and CDR2 ANQGSEA come from the germline V gene.